Shown below are 30 T cell receptor beta chains from a single sample sequenced in a study of cytomegalovirus exposure and HLA in healthy donors. PCR involved 60 Vbeta and 13 Jbeta primers. Method: immunoSEQ multiplex PCR; TCRdb's copy keeps in-frame clones and lacks some. The sample consists of some 110,000 clones, around 75% of them appearing once. Sequenced sample: PBMCs. The source is a woman in her late teens or twenties in good health and CMV-seronegative.

The genes are TRBV7-9 and TRBJ1-1; D perhaps matches TRBD1 (5 bases). Trimming took off 2 bases at V and 8 bases at J, with 12 bases between the two ends. Germline V gene sequence: CDR1 SEHNR, CDR2 FQNEAQ (reference sequence). This CDR3 has 13 residues. The CDR3 bases are TGTGCCAGCAGCTTAATGACGACAGACGAAGCTTTCTTT. Translated, it gives CASSLMTTDEAFF.

V gene TRBV4-1 combines with J gene TRBJ1-5; possibly TRBD1 for D (6 bases). Germline V gene sequence: CDR1 MGHRA, CDR2 YSYEKL. V shed 0 bases and J shed 3 bases, with 9 bases lying between them. CDR3 length equals 15 residues. CDR3 DNA: TGCGCCAGCAGCCAAGATCACAGGGACAATCAGCCCCAGCATTTT. It specifies CASSQDHRDNQPQHF.

The chain employs TRBV27 and TRBJ2-2, with 7 bases fitting TRBD1. Germline V CDR1 and CDR2: MNHEY, SMNVEV (reference sequence). This CDR3 comprises 14 residues. V gave up 6 bases and J gave up 5 bases; unmatched junction bases: 6. The CDR3 loop is CASRKDRATGELFF. As DNA, the CDR3 is TGTGCCAGCAGGAAAGACAGGGCTACCGGGGAGCTGTTTTTT.

This chain uses TRBV30 with TRBJ2-5, with TRBD1 as a possible D gene (6 bases). The CDR3 covers 14 residues. V was trimmed by 3 bases and J by 2 bases, leaving 13 bases between them. Germline V gives CDR1 GTSNPN, CDR2 SVGIG (reference sequence). The CDR3 loop is CAWRYGTLQETQYF. CDR3 nucleotides: TGTGCCTGGAGGTACGGGACACTTCAAGAGACCCAGTACTTC.

This clone was counted a few times. The gene calls are TRBV4-1 and TRBJ1-1; D is perhaps TRBD1 (6 bases). Germline lookup yields CDR1 MGHRA and CDR2 YSYEKL. Trimming removed 0 bases at V and 3 bases at J, with 8 bases between. The CDR3 consists of 14 residues. This CDR3 is CASSQDRGYTEAFF. In DNA form, the CDR3 reads TGCGCCAGCAGCCAAGATAGGGGGTACACTGAAGCTTTCTTT.

The rearrangement uses TRBV6-1 and TRBJ1-1; 9 bases fit TRBD1. This CDR3 is built from 15 residues. J gave up 7 bases and V 0 bases, and 6 bases lay outside the gene matches. The V gene's germline CDR1 is MNHNS and CDR2 SASEGT. The CDR3 nucleotides read TGTGCCAGCAGTGAAGCTCACAGGGGGCTTAGTGAAGCTTTCTTT. Translating gives CASSEAHRGLSEAFF.

This clone was recorded only once. The chain uses TRBV7-9 and TRBJ1-1; 10 bases agree with TRBD1. This CDR3 has 14 residues. The V gene's germline CDR1 is SEHNR and CDR2 FQNEAQ (reference sequence). V lost 6 bases to trimming and J lost 3 bases; unmatched junction nucleotides: 4. CDR3 sequence (DNA): TGTGCCAGCAGGGGACAGGGGATTTACACTGAAGCTTTCTTT. Its protein product is CASRGQGIYTEAFF.

This chain joins TRBV2 and TRBJ2-7, with TRBD1 as a possible D gene (7 bases). CDR3 size: 14 residues. Trimming cost V 10 bases and J 6 bases, with 22 bases left between them. The germline V gene has CDR1 SNHLY and CDR2 FYNNEI. The CDR3 nucleotides are TGTGCCACACGGGGGCACAGGGGAAATGTCGAGCAGTACTTC. As protein: CATRGHRGNVEQYF.

V and J are TRBV19 and TRBJ1-5, with D uncertain. Trimming shortened V by 6 bases and J by 11 bases, and 20 bases separated the two germline ends. Germline lookup yields CDR1 LNHDA and CDR2 SQIVND (reference sequence). There are 14 residues in the CDR3. CDR3 in DNA: TGTGCCAGTAGCGAGTGGCGGTTATCAGTCACCCAGCATTTT. This codes for CASSEWRLSVTQHF.

In its sample, this clone was seen a few times. The chain recombines TRBV19 with TRBJ2-4; 7 nucleotides line up with TRBD1. From germline, CDR1 is LNHDA and CDR2 SQIVND (reference sequence). Germline trimming cut 7 bases from V and 4 bases from J; bases unmatched to any gene: 7. The CDR3 is made up of 14 amino acids. The CDR3 spells CASKPTGLKNIQYF. The CDR3 nucleotides read TGTGCCAGTAAACCGACAGGGCTAAAAAACATTCAGTACTTC.

The chain uses TRBV29-1 and TRBJ1-4; D is unresolved. Germline V gene lookup returns CDR1 SQVTM and CDR2 ANQGSEA. The ends were cut back, 7 bases at V and 7 bases at J, with 16 bases in the middle. This CDR3 is built from 13 residues. The CDR3 region has the DNA TGCAGCGCCATTGGAGCACCGTCTGAAAAACTGTTTTTT. As protein: CSAIGAPSEKLFF.

The rearrangement links TRBV2 to TRBJ1-4, with D hard to call. The germline V gene encodes CDR1 SNHLY and CDR2 FYNNEI. This CDR3 is 15 amino acids long. V lost 2 bases, J lost 8 bases, and 15 bases lay in between. The CDR3 sequence: CASSERPGVVEKLFF. Here the CDR3 DNA reads TGTGCCAGCAGTGAAAGACCCGGAGTGGTGGAAAAACTGTTTTTT.

The chain has TRBV29-1 and TRBJ2-7; 8 bases line up with TRBD2. With 6 bases clipped from V and 5 bases from J, the junction kept 12 bases outside the gene matches. Per the germline V gene, CDR1 is SQVTM and CDR2 is ANQGSEA. The CDR3 runs to 14 residues. Written as DNA, the CDR3 is TGCAGCGTCAAGCCCGGGACTAGTGCCGACGAGCAGTACTTC. Translated: CSVKPGTSADEQYF.

The chain is built from TRBV27 and TRBJ2-7; 8 positions agree with TRBD1. Germline CDR1 is MNHEY and CDR2 is SMNVEV (reference sequence). Trimming at V came to 3 bases and at J to 4 bases, leaving 2 bases not matched to a gene. CDR3 size: 13 residues. CDR3 residues: CASSFRQGYEQYF. The CDR3, as DNA: TGTGCCAGCAGTTTCCGACAGGGGTACGAGCAGTACTTC.

This rearrangement joins TRBV7-9 to TRBJ2-5; 7 nucleotides agree with TRBD1. V lost 2 bases to trimming and J lost 5 bases; unmatched junction nucleotides: 5. The CDR3 consists of 14 residues. The germline gives CDR1 SEHNR, CDR2 FQNEAQ (reference sequence). CDR3 sequence reads: CASSLRGGRETQYF. CDR3 bases: TGTGCCAGCAGCTTACGAGGGGGCCGGGAGACCCAGTACTTC.

J is TRBJ1-5 and V is TRBV5-6; 9 nucleotides agree with TRBD1. The CDR3 length is 13 residues. V was pared by 4 bases and J by 6 bases, with 2 bases of the junction left unmatched. Germline values: CDR1 SGHDT, CDR2 YYEEEE. CDR3 DNA: TGTGCCAGCAGCCTGGGACAGGGTCAGCCCCAGCATTTT. Its translation is CASSLGQGQPQHF.

The DNA for the CDR3 is TGTGCCAGTAGTATATCCGGAGTTAACTATGGCTACACCTTC. Residues: CASSISGVNYGYTF. The V and J genes are TRBV19 and TRBJ1-2, with D uncertain. The CDR3 runs to 14 residues. Germline CDR1 is LNHDA and CDR2 is SQIVND (reference sequence). Trimming took 2 bases from V and 1 from J, leaving 8 bases between them.

DNA for the CDR3: TGTGCCAGCAGTGACGGGACAGTCCAAGAGACCCAGTACTTC. Protein sequence: CASSDGTVQETQYF. This rearrangement joins TRBV6-4 to TRBJ2-5; 7 nucleotides line up with TRBD1. V was clipped by 2 bases and J by 1 base; unmatched bases: 1. The CDR3 is 14 amino acids. Germline lookup yields CDR1 MRHNA and CDR2 SNTAGT.

With respect to this clone: The sample has other DNA sequences that encode this CDR3 too. This chain links TRBV5-1 with TRBJ2-1; 9 positions match TRBD2. The CDR3 has 16 amino acids. Germline values: CDR1 SGHRS, CDR2 YFSETQ. The ends lost 4 bases at V and 1 base at J; junction bases unmatched: 6. The CDR3 DNA reads as TGCGCCAGCAGCCTGGGGCTAGCGGGATCCTACAATGAGCAGTTCTTC. Its translation is CASSLGLAGSYNEQFF.

The chain uses TRBV5-4 and TRBJ1-6; D is unclear. The CDR3 consists of 15 residues. The V end lost 5 bases, the J end lost 5 bases, and 14 bases lay between the germline ends. Germline V lookup: CDR1 SGHNT, CDR2 YYREEE (reference sequence). For the CDR3, the DNA is TGTGCCAGCAGTCTCCCTACAACTAATAATTCACCCCTCCACTTT. Amino acids: CASSLPTTNNSPLHF.

This chain connects TRBV7-9 to TRBJ1-1; the D gene is possibly TRBD1 (5 bases). Germline-derived CDR1 and CDR2 are SEHNR and FQNEAQ (reference sequence). This CDR3 contains 15 residues. The germline V and J ends were trimmed by 1 base and 3 bases, with 12 bases remaining between them. CDR3 in amino acids: CASSLGQGSYTEAFF. The CDR3 bases are TGTGCCAGCAGCTTAGGCCAGGGTTCCTACACTGAAGCTTTCTTT.

This clone was counted once. The V call is TRBV5-4, the J call TRBJ2-5; 7 nucleotides align to TRBD1. The V segment lost 5 bases and the J segment 2 bases; nucleotides outside the gene matches: 12. Germline assignment: CDR1 SGHNT and CDR2 YYREEE (reference sequence). This CDR3 spans 16 amino acids. CDR3 DNA sequence: TGTGCCAGCAGAGACCGGGGACAGATTATGCAAGAGACCCAGTACTTC. Translation: CASRDRGQIMQETQYF. The variable domain in full, with the rest retrieved from reference TRBV5-4 and TRBJ2-5, is ETGVTQSPTHLIKTRGQQVTLRCSSQSGHNTVSWYQQALGQGPQFIFQYYREEENGRGNFPPRFSGLQFPNYSSELNVNALELDDSALYLCASRDRGQIMQETQYFGPGTRLLVL.

This rearrangement joins TRBV6-5 to TRBJ2-7; D remains ambiguous. Trimming removed 4 bases from V and 2 bases from J, with 9 bases in between. Germline loops: CDR1 MNHEY, CDR2 SVGAGI. The CDR3 totals 13 residues. The chain's CDR3 is CASSSNLAYEQYF. The CDR3 nucleotides read TGTGCCAGCAGTTCTAACTTAGCCTACGAGCAGTACTTC.

The chain carries TRBV5-6 and TRBJ1-1, with D perhaps TRBD1 (5 bases). Per germline, CDR1 SGHDT and CDR2 YYEEEE. V lost 4 bases and J 8 bases, leaving 15 bases between the germline ends. The CDR3 length is 13 residues. CDR3 DNA: TGTGCCAGCAGCCTATCCCGGACACTAGAAGCTTTCTTT. This encodes CASSLSRTLEAFF.

This sequence joins TRBV27 and TRBJ1-1; D is perhaps TRBD1 (6 bases). This CDR3 spans 15 amino acids. Germline-derived CDR1 and CDR2 are MNHEY and SMNVEV (reference sequence). V was cut by 6 bases and J by 5 bases, with 19 bases left in between. The CDR3 reads CASSSTPRGETEAFF. The CDR3 DNA follows: TGTGCCAGCAGCTCAACTCCCAGGGGAGAGACTGAAGCTTTCTTT.

This clone was observed a handful of times. The rearrangement joins TRBV6-5 to TRBJ1-5, with D tentatively TRBD1 (6 bases). The germline V gene has CDR1 MNHEY and CDR2 SVGAGI. Trimming took 1 base from V and 7 from J, leaving 11 bases between them. The length of the CDR3 is 14 residues. The CDR3 DNA reads TGTGCCAGCAGTTACTTTCCAGGGACACAGCCCCAGCATTTT. It specifies CASSYFPGTQPQHF.

The rearrangement links TRBV2 to TRBJ1-2; TRBD1 matches 11 bases. CDR1 is SNHLY and CDR2 is FYNNEI in the germline V gene. The CDR3 has 15 residues. V was clipped by 5 bases and J by 3 bases; unmatched bases: 5. CDR3 protein: CASSPGQGAHYGYTF. The CDR3 region has the DNA TGTGCCAGCAGTCCTGGACAGGGGGCCCACTATGGCTACACCTTC. The whole variable domain, remainder taken from reference TRBV2 and TRBJ1-2, is EPEVTQTPSHQVTQMGQEVILRCVPISNHLYFYWYRQILGQKVEFLVSFYNNEISEKSEIFDDQFSVERPDGSNFTLKIRSTKLEDSAMYFCASSPGQGAHYGYTFGSGTRLTVV.

This clone was picked up one time. The V gene is TRBV18, the J gene TRBJ1-5; no firm D call. There are 13 residues in the CDR3. Germline V gene sequence: CDR1 KGHSH, CDR2 LQKENI. The V end was cut by 2 bases, the J end by 2 bases, with 4 bases between. CDR3 protein: CASSPERNQPQHF. Here the CDR3 DNA reads TGTGCCAGCTCACCAGAGCGCAATCAGCCCCAGCATTTT. The full variable domain, its missing parts supplied by reference TRBV18 and TRBJ1-5, is NAGVMQNPRHLVRRRGQEARLRCSPMKGHSHVYWYRQLPEEGLKFMVYLQKENIIDESGMPKERFSAEFPKEGPSILRIQQVVRGDSAAYFCASSPERNQPQHFGDGTRLSIL.

The rearrangement joins TRBV19 to TRBJ1-5; D remains unclear. Germline V CDR1 and CDR2: LNHDA, SQIVND (reference sequence). The V and J ends lost 4 bases and 1 base respectively, with 5 bases between them. The CDR3 length is 13 residues. CDR3 DNA sequence: TGTGCCAGTAGTACCCAGAGCAATCAGCCCCAGCATTTT. Amino acid sequence: CASSTQSNQPQHF.

V gene TRBV6-1 combines with J gene TRBJ1-5; D is uncertain. There are 20 residues in the CDR3. V was clipped by 4 bases and J by 1 base, with 26 bases between them. Looked up from germline, CDR1 is MNHNS and CDR2 is SASEGT. CDR3 coding DNA: TGTGCCAGCAGTGGAGTGAACTTATCGGGGAGGCGGACGAGCAATCAGCCCCAGCATTTT. It is translated as CASSGVNLSGRRTSNQPQHF.